This T cell receptor (beta chain) appears in the sequencing data of a study of Ad26.COV2.S vaccination and SARS-CoV-2 variants (dated by TCRdb to the early 2020s). A note on the overall study: Donors in the vaccine arm were drawn from COV1001, a multicentre, randomized, double-blind, placebo-controlled phase I-IIa trial testing Ad26.COV2.S in healthy adults. Ad26.COV2.S was given intramuscularly at 5x10^10 or 1x10^11 viral particles, as a single shot or as two shots 56 days apart. Investigators remained blinded to trial group allocation during experiments and outcome assessment. Trial participants were randomized into five groups of five: low-dose or high-dose Ad26.COV2.S given once or twice, or placebo on both occasions. TCRbeta repertoire sequencing served as the tool for gauging how specific and how broad the SARS-CoV-2-reactive T cell receptors were following Ad26.COV2.S vaccination. A total of 32 samples were included in the TCR-sequenced set, comprising around 20 Ad26.COV2.S vaccine recipients, 5 placebo recipients and 8 SARS-CoV-2 convalescent individuals. Here is what the overall study found, with its caveats: Vaccine and placebo recipients had similar non-spike TCR breadth, a finding consistent with the vaccine containing only spike. The study lacked the statistical power to compare responses across vaccine doses or regimens. Higher spike-specific TCR breadth was observed in Ad26.COV2.S recipients than in placebo recipients (P = 0.0014). After vaccination, substantial breadth of spike-specific CD8+ and CD4+ T cell responses was reported. It was noted by the authors that total T cell responses may have been underestimated by the TCR breadth and depth analyses.

Unmatched junction bases come to 4, with V trimmed by 5 bases and J by 9 bases. According to the germline V gene (reference sequence), CDR1 reads GTSNPN and CDR2 reads SVGIG. The CDR3, cysteine through phenylalanine, is 13 amino acids long. The kept DNA is CDR3 alone, 39 bases in frame from the first base. The treatment or condition label for this specimen denotes: roughly 20 received Ad26.COV2.S at low or high dose, single or two shots; 5 received placebo; per-sample allocation not given. For vaccine and placebo recipients, repertoires were sequenced using samples collected on day 63 after the first injection. Between 29 July and 7 August 2020, Cohort 1b enrolled approximately 26 adults aged 18-55 years at one site in Boston, USA. Ad26.COV2.S consisted of a replication-incompetent adenovirus type 26 vector by which a prefusion-stabilized SARS-CoV-2 spike protein from the original Wuhan strain was expressed.

The immunoSEQ Assay was the method used to sequence TCRbeta CDR3 regions. After extraction, genomic DNA underwent amplification by bias-controlled multiplex PCR, followed by high-throughput sequencing. In the paper's pipeline: To quantify the absolute abundance of every unique TCRbeta CDR3 region, sequences were collapsed and filtered. T cell fraction was estimated by normalizing TCRbeta template counts to usable DNA, which was measured by amplifying reference genes present in all nucleated cells. Repertoire TCRs were annotated as SARS-CoV-2-specific when V gene, CDR3 amino acid sequence and J gene were exactly matched to a known reactive TCR set. The reference SARS-CoV-2 TCR set was obtained from MIRA and was filtered for enrichment in COVID-19-positive ImmuneCODE repertoires, whereby public or cross-reactive TCRs were removed. Using the MIRA antigens, annotated TCRs were further analysed by specific ORF or by position within an ORF. Depth was the summed frequency of annotated unique rearrangements, while breadth was defined as annotated unique rearrangements over total unique productive rearrangements. Group comparisons of TCR breadth used two-sided Wilcoxon rank-sum tests. Imported from immuneACCESS, the table was reduced by TCRdb to in-frame sequences with V and J called. These copies leave out some clones; in studies compared against another copy, an unresolved V gene accounts for under half, and the cause of the remainder is not known. That table supplies the V and J calls and clone size; D and trimming were determined from the DNA. Here the sample has about 680,000 clones; roughly 90% occur a single time. Approximately 1.5% of the sample goes to the ten largest clones.

Comments on this clone: The antigen it binds to is not known. No much larger clone is present one base from it, and per-base qualities are unavailable.

The clonotype was recovered from a person between 18 and 59 years old who received the Ad26.COV2.S COVID-19 vaccine or a placebo. The sample in question was peripheral blood, obtained in a trial of Ad26.COV2.S vaccine versus placebo. The chain was built from TRBV30 and TRBJ1-6; a stretch of 10 junction bases matches TRBD1. The base sequence is TGTGCCTGGGAAGGACAGGGGGGTTCACCCCTCCACTTT. Its amino acids are CAWEGQGGSPLHF.